This T cell receptor beta chain was obtained from a study of cytomegalovirus exposure and HLA in healthy donors. Note on this clone: Its antigen is currently unknown.

Study-level points and caveats: With later analysis, a missense DCLRE1C variant became linked to TCR beta V- and J-gene trimming. A list of roughly 180 TCR beta chains associated with cytomegalovirus was given. According to reports, the classifier identified cytomegalovirus status with high specificity and sensitivity. The authors judged a highly shared variant cluster likely a sequencing artifact.

The CDR3 runs 15 residues. In germline, CDR1 is SGHKS, CDR2 YYEKEE (reference sequence). V gave up 1 base and J gave up 8 bases; unmatched junction bases: 9. The PCR employed 60 Vbeta primers together with 13 Jbeta primers. TCRdb's table, derived via immunoSEQ multiplex PCR, lists solely in-frame clones and lacks some. The sample contains about 82,000 clones, around 82% of which appear only once. This TCR came from a man aged 45-60 years in good health and CMV-seronegative. The sequenced material came from PBMCs. This chain connects TRBV5-5 to TRBJ1-5; 7 bases are a match to TRBD1. The CDR3 protein is CASSLSTGEFEPQHF. The CDR3 region has the DNA TGTGCCAGCAGCTTGTCTACAGGGGAGTTTGAGCCCCAGCATTTT.